These 17 T cell receptor beta chains came from one sample sequenced in a study of control samples from healthy donors and cancer patients. The repertoire was sequenced with immunoSEQ multiplex PCR; TCRdb's copy has only in-frame clones and lacks some. The table includes some 110,000 clones, around 82% detected once. The sequenced sample consisted of blood. The source is a woman between 45 and 60 years old in good health.

This clone occurred a few times. The chain employs TRBV6-5 and TRBJ1-2; D is undetermined. The V gene lost 4 bases and the J gene lost 8 bases, with 11 bases spanning the gap. The CDR3 consists of 12 residues. Germline CDR1 reads MNHEY; CDR2 reads SVGAGI. In nucleotides, the CDR3 is TGTGCCAGCAGTTCCCTGGGTCGGGGCTACACCTTC. Its translation is CASSSLGRGYTF.

The rearrangement joins TRBV7-6 to TRBJ1-3, with D unclear. V was cut by 5 bases and J by 0 bases, with 5 bases left in between. The CDR3 is 13 residues long. CDR1 and CDR2 from the germline V gene are SGHVS and FNYEAQ. DNA of the CDR3: TGTGCCAGCAGCACAAGCTCTGGAAACACCATATATTTT. Protein product: CASSTSSGNTIYF.

J is TRBJ2-7 and V is TRBV29-1; D perhaps matches TRBD1 (7 bases). Germline V gene lookup returns CDR1 SQVTM and CDR2 ANQGSEA. V lost 4 bases to trimming and J lost 6 bases, with 19 bases between them. This CDR3 contains 14 residues. The CDR3 is CSVGGGGGGVEQYF. CDR3 coding DNA: TGCAGCGTTGGGGGAGGAGGAGGGGGCGTCGAGCAGTACTTC.

The V gene is TRBV4-3, the J gene TRBJ2-1; D possibly uses TRBD1 or TRBD2 (5 bases each). CDR3 size: 16 residues. V was shortened by 1 base and J by 4 bases, with 14 bases between the two germline ends. Germline assignment: CDR1 LGHNA and CDR2 YSLEER. Here the CDR3 reads CASSQGRGAQYNEQFF. In nucleotides, the CDR3 is TGCGCCAGCAGCCAAGGTAGAGGGGCTCAATACAATGAGCAGTTCTTC.

To note about this clone: Other nucleotide sequences from this sample produce the same CDR3. The V call is TRBV6-1, the J call TRBJ2-5, with D possibly TRBD1 on 6 matching bases. V was cut by 1 base and J by 5 bases, with 14 bases left in between. Germline CDR1 MNHNS, CDR2 SASEGT. The CDR3 runs to 15 residues. CDR3 amino acids: CASSEVSGVGETQYF. The CDR3, as DNA: TGTGCCAGCAGTGAAGTATCAGGGGTAGGGGAGACCCAGTACTTC.

This clone was found once. The CDR3 is CAWSVAGNQPQHF. The CDR3 nucleotides read TGTGCCTGGAGTGTAGCGGGGAATCAGCCCCAGCATTTT. The rearrangement joins TRBV30 to TRBJ1-5; D remains unclear. CDR1 is GTSNPN and CDR2 is SVGIG in the germline V gene (reference sequence). The germline V and J ends were trimmed by 0 bases and 4 bases, with 7 bases remaining between them. CDR3 length: 13 residues.

This chain uses TRBV12-3 or TRBV12-4 with TRBJ2-5; D perhaps matches TRBD2 (5 bases). V was cut by 2 bases and J by 5 bases, with 9 bases left in between. CDR3 length: 13 amino acids. Here the CDR3 DNA reads TGTGCCAGCAGTTTAAGGCAGCGGGAGACCCAGTACTTC. It is translated as CASSLRQRETQYF.

The chain combines TRBV25-1 with TRBJ1-3; D is perhaps TRBD1 (5 bases). Germline-derived CDR1 and CDR2 are MGHDK and SYGVNS. CDR3 size: 17 residues. Trimming cost V 1 base and J 0 bases, with 13 bases left between them. As DNA, the CDR3 is TGTGCCAGCAGTGAATTAAAACCAGGGAACTCTGGAAACACCATATATTTT. Amino acids: CASSELKPGNSGNTIYF.

This clone was detected only once. This chain links TRBV24-1 with TRBJ2-5, with D unclear. This CDR3 contains 13 residues. CDR1 and CDR2 (germline): KGHDR, SFDVKD. V was trimmed by 7 bases and J by 0 bases, leaving 8 bases between them. The CDR3 spells CATRRGNQETQYF. CDR3 nucleotide sequence: TGTGCCACCAGAAGAGGCAACCAAGAGACCCAGTACTTC.

This clone is a singleton in its sample. The chain links TRBV30 to TRBJ2-1; D may be TRBD2 (6 bases). The germline gives CDR1 GTSNPN, CDR2 SVGIG (reference sequence). V was clipped by 4 bases and J by 3 bases, with 19 bases between them. The CDR3 consists of 16 residues. CDR3 DNA sequence: TGTGCCTGGAAGGGGCTAGCGTCGCCCATCTACAATGAGCAGTTCTTC. Its translation is CAWKGLASPIYNEQFF.

V gene TRBV28 combines with J gene TRBJ2-6; 10 nucleotides line up with TRBD1. The CDR3 runs to 16 residues. V lost 6 bases and J lost 4; bases outside the gene matches: 6. Germline V gene data show CDR1 as MDHEN and CDR2 as SYDVKM. CDR3 protein: CASRSTGGRGANVLTF. The CDR3 bases are TGTGCCAGCAGGTCGACAGGGGGCCGGGGGGCCAACGTCCTGACTTTC.

The chain combines TRBV5-6 with TRBJ2-7, with TRBD1 identical over 9 bases. The J segment lost 2 bases and the V segment lost 2 bases, leaving 5 bases of the junction unmatched. Germline V lookup: CDR1 SGHDT, CDR2 YYEEEE. The CDR3 is 15 residues long. The CDR3 reads CASSFGTGSTYEQYF. The CDR3 nucleotides are TGTGCCAGCAGCTTTGGGACAGGGAGTACCTACGAGCAGTACTTC.

For the CDR3, the DNA is TGTGCCAGCAGTGACAGATACGAGCAGTACTTC. It encodes CASSDRYEQYF. The V and J genes are TRBV2 and TRBJ2-7; D is uncertain. The germline gives CDR1 SNHLY, CDR2 FYNNEI. Trimming pared 3 bases from V and 4 bases from J, leaving 4 bases between. This CDR3 contains 11 residues.

This chain's CDR3 is CASSVTGQLAEKLFF. The CDR3 DNA sequence: TGTGCCAGCAGTGTAACGGGACAGCTAGCTGAAAAACTGTTTTTT. The chain recombines TRBV28 with TRBJ1-4; TRBD1 agrees at 7 bases. The CDR3 runs 15 residues. J lost 7 bases, V lost 5 bases, and 10 bases had no gene match. Germline V gives CDR1 MDHEN, CDR2 SYDVKM.

A word on this clone: Sequence at one end of the junction differs from germline and may be a read error. This chain uses TRBV7-7 with TRBJ1-5; D uncertain. The CDR3 is 13 amino acids. CDR1 is SSHAT, CDR2 FNYEAQ, per germline (reference sequence). CDR3 in amino acids: CASSLNRDQPQHF. As DNA, the CDR3 is TGTGCTAGCAGCTTAAACCGGGATCAGCCCCAGCATTTT.

J is TRBJ1-4 and V is TRBV6-5, with D unclear. Germline assignment: CDR1 MNHEY and CDR2 SVGAGI. This CDR3 region has 15 residues. The V end was cut by 1 base, the J end by 6 bases, with 12 bases between. CDR3 residues: CASSYLGSPYEKLFF. The CDR3 DNA reads TGTGCCAGCAGTTACTTAGGGTCTCCGTATGAAAAACTGTTTTTT.

The genes are TRBV28 and TRBJ1-4; D is unresolved. Germline assignment: CDR1 MDHEN and CDR2 SYDVKM. V lost 4 bases, J lost 3 bases, and 12 bases lay in between. This CDR3 comprises 15 residues. In DNA form, the CDR3 reads TGTGCCAGCAGTTCTATGGGTGCCGCTAATGAAAAACTGTTTTTT. Translating gives CASSSMGAANEKLFF.